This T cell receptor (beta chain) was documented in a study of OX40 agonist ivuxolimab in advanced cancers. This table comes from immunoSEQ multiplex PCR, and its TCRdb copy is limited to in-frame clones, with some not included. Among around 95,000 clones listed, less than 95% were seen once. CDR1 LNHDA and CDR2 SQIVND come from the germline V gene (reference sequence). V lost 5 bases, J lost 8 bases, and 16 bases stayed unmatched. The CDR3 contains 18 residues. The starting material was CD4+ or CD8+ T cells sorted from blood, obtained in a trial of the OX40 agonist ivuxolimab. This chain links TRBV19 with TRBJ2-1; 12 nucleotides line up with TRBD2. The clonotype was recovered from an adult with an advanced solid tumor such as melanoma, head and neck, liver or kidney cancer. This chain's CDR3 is CASSVTPGLAGFPDEQFF. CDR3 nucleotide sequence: TGTGCCAGTAGTGTAACCCCGGGACTAGCGGGCTTTCCAGATGAGCAGTTCTTC. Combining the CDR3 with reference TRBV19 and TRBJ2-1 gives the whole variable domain DGGITQSPKYLFRKEGQNVTLSCEQNLNHDAMYWYRQDPGQGLRLIYYSQIVNDFQKGDIAEGYSVSREKKESFPLTVTSAQKNPTAFYLCASSVTPGLAGFPDEQFFGPGTRLTVL.